This T cell receptor (beta chain) was retrieved from a study of blood T cells in healthy people across ages. Then a second PCR, running roughly 6 to 12 cycles, was carried out with a sample-barcoded 5' primer and a J-beta primer mix. Every molecule of cDNA carried a tag from a template-switch adaptor with 12 random nucleotides. Per sample, CDR3-containing paired-end reads numbered at least 2.5 million. Using its own MiXCR run on the 5' RACE reads, TCRdb lists one record per CDR3 protein. This table holds 850,000 to 950,000 distinct CDR3 sequences, under 35% found once. The CDR3 has 12 amino acids. This clonotype turned up a few times.

The specimen sequenced was blood. The sequence derives from a woman older than 75 in good health. The chain joins TRBV21-1 to TRBJ1-1. TRBV21-1 is given as a pseudogene. In DNA form, the CDR3 reads TGTGCCCCACTCAGAGGTCGCACTGAAGCTTTCTTT. Translation gives CAPLRGRTEAFF.